This T cell receptor (beta chain) derives from a study of T cell repertoires in cytomegalovirus infection. General study points: Within the response measured ex vivo, HLA-C-restricted CMV-specific TCR beta clonotypes were dominant.

Unmatched junction bases numbered 7, after V lost 5 bases and J lost 10 bases. Germline V lookup: CDR1 SGHVT, CDR2 SQSDAQ. The CDR3 contains 13 residues. TCRdb analysed the reads with MiXCR anew, one entry per CDR3 protein. The sample lists roughly 630,000 distinct CDR3 sequences, 24% occurring once. About this clonotype itself: What it binds is not known.

V is TRBV7-4 and J is TRBJ1-2; 10 nucleotides line up with TRBD1. The sequenced material came from CD8+ T cells from PBMCs. The clonotype comes from a human donor in good health (CMV status not recorded). Some clones in this sample may be carry-over from other donors' samples. The CDR3 loop is CASSPGQGRDYTF. The CDR3 nucleotides read TGTGCCAGCAGCCCGGGACAGGGGAGAGACTACACCTTC.